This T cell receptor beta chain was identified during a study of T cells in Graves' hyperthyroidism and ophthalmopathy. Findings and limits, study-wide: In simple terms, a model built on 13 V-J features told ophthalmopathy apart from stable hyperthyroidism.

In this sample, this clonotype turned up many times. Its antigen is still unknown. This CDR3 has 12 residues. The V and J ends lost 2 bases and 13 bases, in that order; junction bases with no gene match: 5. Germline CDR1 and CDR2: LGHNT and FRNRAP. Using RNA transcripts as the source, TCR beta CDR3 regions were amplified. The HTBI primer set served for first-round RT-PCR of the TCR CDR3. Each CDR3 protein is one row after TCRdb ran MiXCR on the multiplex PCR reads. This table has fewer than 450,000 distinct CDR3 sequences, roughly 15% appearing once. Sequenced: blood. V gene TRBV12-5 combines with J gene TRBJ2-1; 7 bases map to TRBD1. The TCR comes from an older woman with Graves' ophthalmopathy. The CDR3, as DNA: TGTGCTAGTGGTTTGACCCGACAGGGACAGTTCTTC. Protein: CASGLTRQGQFF.